Following are 19 T cell receptor beta chains from one sample sequenced in a study of vaccination effects on CD4 cells after COVID-19. The method was immunoSEQ multiplex PCR; TCRdb's version includes in-frame clones alone and lacks a portion of them. This table holds around 66,000 clones, 75% found once. Before any sequencing was done, the ViraFEST assay used viral peptide pools to expand antigen-specific CD4+ T cells. Investigators separated out CD4+ T cells once approximately 10 days of culture had passed. Each vaccine recipient was nucleocapsid antibody negative and had no prior SARS-CoV-2 infection. These receptors have no identified antigens. The material was CD4+ T cells from PBMCs cultured with HCoV-OC43 spike peptides, obtained before COVID-19 vaccination. Subset meaning: HCoV-OC43 spike overlapping peptide pool stimulation. Receptors were obtained from a human donor who received a COVID-19 vaccine.

This chain uses TRBV6-1 with TRBJ2-7; 9 bases line up with TRBD1. CDR1 and CDR2 from the germline V gene are MNHNS and SASEGT. V lost 2 bases to trimming and J lost 3 bases; unmatched junction nucleotides: 23. The CDR3 is 21 residues long. The CDR3 protein is CASSERPRDRVYPGHYYEQYV. The CDR3 region has the DNA TGTGCCAGCAGTGAACGACCCCGGGACAGGGTTTATCCGGGCCATTACTACGAGCAGTACGTC.

The rearrangement uses TRBV21-1 and TRBJ2-5; the listed D gene, TRBD2, was not tested against the DNA. TRBV21-1 is deemed a pseudogene. The CDR3 spans 14 residues. CDR3 region: CASSTNFGKETQYF. The CDR3 DNA follows: TGTGCCAGCAGCACGAATTTCGGGAAAGAGACCCAGTACTTC.

The chain links TRBV27 to TRBJ2-1; 11 nucleotides agree with TRBD1. The V and J ends lost 3 bases and 4 bases, in that order; junction bases with no gene match: 8. The CDR3 consists of 17 residues. Per the germline V gene, CDR1 is MNHEY and CDR2 is SMNVEV (reference sequence). CDR3 loop: CASSLSRDRGYYNEQFF. CDR3 DNA: TGTGCCAGCAGTTTGTCCCGGGACAGGGGGTATTACAATGAGCAGTTCTTC.

The CDR3 loop reads CASSKGGAPTDTQYF. The DNA for the CDR3 is TGTGCCAGCAGTAAAGGGGGGGCCCCCACAGATACGCAGTATTTT. This chain uses TRBV28 with TRBJ2-3; D may be TRBD2 (7 bases). Trimming took 5 bases from V and 2 from J, leaving 14 bases between them. Per the germline V gene, CDR1 is MDHEN and CDR2 is SYDVKM. This CDR3 is 15 amino acids long.

The chain links TRBV18 to TRBJ1-2, with D perhaps TRBD1 (6 bases). Trimming took off 2 bases at V and 5 bases at J, with 15 bases between the two ends. CDR1 is KGHSH, CDR2 LQKENI, per germline. The CDR3 covers 15 residues. Here the CDR3 reads CASSPVADSSYGYTF. CDR3 in DNA: TGTGCCAGCTCACCAGTTGCGGACAGCTCTTATGGCTACACCTTC.

A few counts support this clone. The V gene is TRBV5-1, the J gene TRBJ1-1; tentative D call: TRBD1 (6 bases). V lost 0 bases and J 5 bases, leaving 8 bases between the germline ends. The germline V gene encodes CDR1 SGHRS and CDR2 YFSETQ. The CDR3 contains 13 residues. The DNA for the CDR3 is TGCGCCAGCAGCTTGGACAGGGTTACTGAAGCTTTCTTT. It yields the protein CASSLDRVTEAFF. The full variable domain, completed using reference TRBV5-1 and TRBJ1-1, is KAGVTQTPRYLIKTRGQQVTLSCSPISGHRSVSWYQQTPGQGLQFLFEYFSETQRNKGNFPGRFSGRQFSNSRSEMNVSTLELGDSALYLCASSLDRVTEAFFGQGTRLTVV.

The CDR3 nucleotides read TGTGCCAGCAGCAGGAGGGGGCTGGTCGGTGAAAAACTGTTTTTT. This codes for CASSRRGLVGEKLFF. The genes are TRBV28 and TRBJ1-4, with 7 bases that match TRBD1. V lost 6 bases and J lost 7; bases outside the gene matches: 11. CDR1 is MDHEN, CDR2 SYDVKM, per germline. This CDR3 comprises 15 residues.

Only one count was recorded for this clone. The V and J genes are TRBV5-6 and TRBJ1-5, with D hard to call. The CDR3 runs 12 residues. The germline gives CDR1 SGHDT, CDR2 YYEEEE. V was shortened by 3 bases and J by 6 bases, with 7 bases between the two germline ends. CDR3 loop: CASSYHGQPQHF. In DNA, the CDR3 is TGTGCCAGCAGCTATCATGGTCAGCCCCAGCATTTT.

This clone was seen more than once but under ten times. The V call is TRBV7-9, the J call TRBJ1-6; 7 bases agree with TRBD1. Germline V lookup: CDR1 SEHNR, CDR2 FQNEAQ (reference sequence). The V gene end was trimmed by 4 bases and the J gene end by 3 bases; junction bases not matched to a gene: 6. The CDR3 contains 16 residues. This chain's CDR3 is CASSSRDSLYNSPLHF. In DNA, the CDR3 is TGTGCCAGCAGCTCACGGGACAGCCTCTATAATTCACCCCTCCACTTT.

The chain combines TRBV7-2 with TRBJ1-2; the D gene is possibly TRBD1 (6 bases). V was clipped by 5 bases and J by 1 base, with 20 bases between them. The CDR3 spans 17 residues. The germline gives CDR1 SGHTA, CDR2 FQGNSA. The CDR3, as DNA: TGTGCCAGCAGCCCTTGGTCTGGGGGCGCCGGTAACTATGGCTACACCTTC. Amino acids: CASSPWSGGAGNYGYTF.

The chain links TRBV19 to TRBJ1-1; D gene unclear. This CDR3 is 13 amino acids long. V was pared by 6 bases and J by 4 bases, with 12 bases between. Per the germline V gene, CDR1 is LNHDA and CDR2 is SQIVND (reference sequence). The chain's CDR3 is CASSLSWGTEAFF. CDR3 nucleotides: TGTGCCAGTAGCCTCTCCTGGGGCACTGAAGCTTTCTTT.

The chain links TRBV30 to TRBJ2-3, with 9 bases lining up with TRBD2. There are 14 residues in the CDR3. The germline CDR1 and CDR2 sequences are GTSNPN and SVGIG (reference sequence). V lost 3 bases to trimming and J lost 7 bases; unmatched junction nucleotides: 8. The CDR3 here is CAWRGLARGNTQYF. CDR3 nucleotides: TGTGCCTGGAGGGGACTAGCAAGAGGGAATACGCAGTATTTT.

The chain recombines TRBV6-6 with TRBJ1-2, with TRBD1 matching over 7 bases. J gave up 8 bases and V 2 bases, and 8 bases lay outside the gene matches. CDR1 and CDR2 (germline): MNHNY, SVGAGI (reference sequence). The CDR3 runs 14 residues. Here the CDR3 DNA reads TGTGCCAGCAGTTACCAGGGACAGACTGGAGGCTACACCTTC. It yields the protein CASSYQGQTGGYTF.

The chain uses TRBV15 and TRBJ2-3, with 8 bases that match TRBD2. Germline V CDR1 and CDR2: LNHNV, YYDKDF (reference sequence). With V trimmed by 1 base and J by 3 bases, 3 bases remained unmatched. This CDR3 has 15 amino acids. The CDR3 spells CATSRGGGSTDTQYF. DNA of the CDR3: TGTGCCACCAGCAGAGGCGGGGGGTCAACAGATACGCAGTATTTT.

The DNA of the CDR3 is TGTGCCAGAGTCCCCACTCTTAAGCGGGAGGACACAGATACGCAGTATTTT. Amino acids: CARVPTLKREDTDTQYF. The gene calls are TRBV28 and TRBJ2-3; 9 nucleotides line up with TRBD2. This CDR3 spans 17 amino acids. Germline V gives CDR1 MDHEN, CDR2 SYDVKM. V gave up 9 bases and J gave up 2 bases; unmatched junction bases: 15.

The V gene is TRBV29-1, the J gene TRBJ2-3; TRBD2 is a possible D gene (6 bases). Trimming shortened V by 4 bases and J by 2 bases, and 13 bases separated the two germline ends. The CDR3 length is 14 residues. The germline V gene encodes CDR1 SQVTM and CDR2 ANQGSEA. The CDR3, as DNA: TGCAGCGTTGTATCCGGGGGTAACACAGATACGCAGTATTTT. Translating it yields CSVVSGGNTDTQYF.

For the CDR3, the DNA is TGCGCCAGCAGCCTGGAGGGACAGACACTAGCCAAAAACATTCAGTACTTC. Its protein product is CASSLEGQTLAKNIQYF. The chain joins TRBV5-1 to TRBJ2-4, with D perhaps TRBD1 (7 bases). The CDR3 covers 17 residues. Germline V lookup: CDR1 SGHRS, CDR2 YFSETQ. V shed 4 bases and J shed 0 bases, with 17 bases lying between them.

The chain uses TRBV6-5 and TRBJ1-2, with a weak D call TRBD1 (6 bases). Germline CDR1 MNHEY, CDR2 SVGAGI. Trimming left V 2 bases short and J 4 bases short, with 11 bases between. The CDR3 consists of 14 residues. The CDR3 loop reads CASSYTRGSYGYTF. DNA for the CDR3: TGTGCCAGCAGTTACACCAGGGGCAGCTATGGCTACACCTTC.

V gene TRBV11-2 combines with J gene TRBJ1-6; the match to TRBD1 covers 7 bases. The CDR3 runs to 19 residues. V trimming: 6 bases; J trimming: 1 base; junction bases outside the gene matches: 15. Per germline, CDR1 SGHAT and CDR2 FQNNGV. In nucleotides, the CDR3 is TGTGCCAGCAGATACCAAGGGGGCAGGGTGCGTTCCTATAATTCACCCCTCCACTTT. This translates into CASRYQGGRVRSYNSPLHF.